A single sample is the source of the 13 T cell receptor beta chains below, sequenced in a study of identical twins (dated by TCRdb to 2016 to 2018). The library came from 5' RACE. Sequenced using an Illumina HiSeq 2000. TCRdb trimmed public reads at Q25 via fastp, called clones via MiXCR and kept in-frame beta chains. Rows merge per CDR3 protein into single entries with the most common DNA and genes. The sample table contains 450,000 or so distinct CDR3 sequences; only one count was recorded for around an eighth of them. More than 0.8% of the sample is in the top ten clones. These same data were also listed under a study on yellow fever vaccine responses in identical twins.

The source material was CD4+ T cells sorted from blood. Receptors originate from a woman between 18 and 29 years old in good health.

CDR3 loop: CTISLKPWGAGSSYEQYF. CDR3 DNA: TGTACCATCTCCCTTAAGCCGTGGGGGGCGGGGAGCTCCTACGAGCAGTACTTC. The rearrangement joins TRBV12-3 or TRBV12-4 to TRBJ2-7; the D gene could be TRBD1 or TRBD2 (6 bases each). This CDR3 has 18 amino acids.

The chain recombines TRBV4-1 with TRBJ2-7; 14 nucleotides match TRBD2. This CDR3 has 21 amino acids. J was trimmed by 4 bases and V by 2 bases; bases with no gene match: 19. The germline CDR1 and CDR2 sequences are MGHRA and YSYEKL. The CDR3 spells CASSQKIFPGGTSGRGYEQYF. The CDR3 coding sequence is TGCGCCAGCAGCCAAAAAATCTTTCCCGGGGGGACTAGCGGGAGAGGTTACGAGCAGTACTTC.

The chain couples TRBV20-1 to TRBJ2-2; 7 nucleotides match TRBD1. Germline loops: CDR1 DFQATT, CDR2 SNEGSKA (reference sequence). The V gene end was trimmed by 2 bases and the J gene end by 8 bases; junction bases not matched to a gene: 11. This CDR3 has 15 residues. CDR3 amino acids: CSARLTQGVSGELFF. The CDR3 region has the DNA TGCAGTGCTAGATTAACCCAGGGGGTGTCGGGGGAGCTGTTTTTT.

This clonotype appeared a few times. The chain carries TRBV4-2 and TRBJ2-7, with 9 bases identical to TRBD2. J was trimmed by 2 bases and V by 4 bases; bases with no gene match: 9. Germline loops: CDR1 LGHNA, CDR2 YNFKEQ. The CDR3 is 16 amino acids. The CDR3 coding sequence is TGTGCCAGCAGCCGCCATAGCGGGGGCCCAACCTACGAGCAGTACTTC. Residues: CASSRHSGGPTYEQYF.

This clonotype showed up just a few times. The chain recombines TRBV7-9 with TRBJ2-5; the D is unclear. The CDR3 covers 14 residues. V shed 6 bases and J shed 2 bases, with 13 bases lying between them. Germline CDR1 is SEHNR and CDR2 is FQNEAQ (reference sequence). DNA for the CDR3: TGTGCCAGCAGTCTGCACGGGTTACAAGAGACCCAGTACTTC. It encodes CASSLHGLQETQYF. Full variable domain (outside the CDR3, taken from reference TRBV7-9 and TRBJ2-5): DTGVSQNPRHKITKRGQNVTFRCDPISEHNRLYWYRQTLGQGPEFLTYFQNEAQLEKSRLLSDRFSAERPKGSFSTLEIQRTEQGDSAMYLCASSLHGLQETQYFGPGTRLLVL.

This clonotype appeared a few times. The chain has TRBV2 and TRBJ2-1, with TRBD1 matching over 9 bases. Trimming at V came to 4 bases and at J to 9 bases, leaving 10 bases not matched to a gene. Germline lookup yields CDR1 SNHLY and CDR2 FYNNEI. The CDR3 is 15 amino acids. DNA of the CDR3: TGTGCCAGCAGTGCACAGGGGGCGCAGCAGGGTGAGCAGTTCTTC. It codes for CASSAQGAQQGEQFF.

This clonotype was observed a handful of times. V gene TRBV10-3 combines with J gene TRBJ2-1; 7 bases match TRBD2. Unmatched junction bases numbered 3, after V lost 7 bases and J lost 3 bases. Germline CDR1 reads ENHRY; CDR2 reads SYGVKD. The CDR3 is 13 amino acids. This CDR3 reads CAINAGDYNEQFF. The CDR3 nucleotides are TGTGCCATCAACGCGGGGGACTACAATGAGCAGTTCTTC.

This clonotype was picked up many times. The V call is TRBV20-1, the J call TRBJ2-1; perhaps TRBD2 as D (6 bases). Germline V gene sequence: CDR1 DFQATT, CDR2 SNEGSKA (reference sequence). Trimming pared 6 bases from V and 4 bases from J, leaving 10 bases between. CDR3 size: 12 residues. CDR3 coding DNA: TGCAGTGCGGGCCGGGGGTACAATGAGCAGTTCTTC. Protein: CSAGRGYNEQFF.

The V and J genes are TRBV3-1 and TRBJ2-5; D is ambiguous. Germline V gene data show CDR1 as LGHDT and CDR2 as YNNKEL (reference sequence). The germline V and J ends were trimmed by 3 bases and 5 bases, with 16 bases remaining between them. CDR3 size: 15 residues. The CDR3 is CASSQYMSAEETQYF. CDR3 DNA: TGTGCCAGCAGCCAGTACATGTCAGCAGAGGAGACCCAGTACTTC.

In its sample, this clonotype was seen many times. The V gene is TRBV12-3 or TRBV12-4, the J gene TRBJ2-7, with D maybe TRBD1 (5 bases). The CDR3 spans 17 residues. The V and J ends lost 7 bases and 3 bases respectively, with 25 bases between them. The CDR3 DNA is TGTGCCAGCACCAATATTAGGGTGACAGTCGAAAACTACGAGCAGTACTTC. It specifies CASTNIRVTVENYEQYF.

CDR3 sequence: CASSPIGGNTDTQYF. CDR3 nucleotides: TGTGCCAGCAGCCCGATAGGGGGAAACACAGATACGCAGTATTTT. This chain uses TRBV5-6 with TRBJ2-3; perhaps TRBD1 as D (6 bases). Germline assignment: CDR1 SGHDT and CDR2 YYEEEE. V was shortened by 4 bases and J by 2 bases, with 14 bases between the two germline ends. CDR3 length: 15 amino acids. The full variable domain, its missing parts supplied by reference TRBV5-6 and TRBJ2-3, is DAGVTQSPTHLIKTRGQQVTLRCSPKSGHDTVSWYQQALGQGPQFIFQYYEEEERQRGNFPDRFSGHQFPNYSSELNVNALLLGDSALYLCASSPIGGNTDTQYFGPGTRLTVL.

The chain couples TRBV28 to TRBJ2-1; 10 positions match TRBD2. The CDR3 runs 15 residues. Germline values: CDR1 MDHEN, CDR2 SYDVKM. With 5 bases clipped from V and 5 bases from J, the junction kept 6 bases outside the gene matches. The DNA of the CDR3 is TGTGCCAGCAGTAATAGCGGGAGGCCCAACAATGAGCAGTTCTTC. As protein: CASSNSGRPNNEQFF.

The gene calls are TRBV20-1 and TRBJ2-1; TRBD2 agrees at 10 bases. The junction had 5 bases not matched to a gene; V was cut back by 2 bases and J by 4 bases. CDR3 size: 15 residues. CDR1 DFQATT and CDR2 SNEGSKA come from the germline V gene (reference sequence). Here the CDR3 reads CSARSQRGGYNEQFF. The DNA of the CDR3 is TGCAGTGCTAGATCTCAGCGGGGGGGGTACAATGAGCAGTTCTTC.